The 28 T cell receptor beta chains reported below all come from one sample, sequenced in a study of vaccination and CD4 T cells after COVID-19. These receptors' targets are unknown. Sequencing of cultured CD4+ T cell DNA used the Oncomine TCR Beta short-read assay. MiXCR, run by TCRdb on the PCR reads, gives a single entry per CDR3 protein. The repertoire includes under 20,000 distinct CDR3 sequences, around 40% of them detected once, and 20% to 25% sits in the top ten. The treatment here: roughly nine-day PBMC culture with coronavirus spike peptide pools or control peptides (ViraFEST assay). The sample taken for sequencing was cultured CD4+ T cells from blood. All receptors derive from a human donor with COVID-19.

The chain carries TRBV28 and TRBJ2-3; 8 bases fit TRBD1. The CDR3 is 17 amino acids. The V segment lost 6 bases and the J segment 5 bases; nucleotides outside the gene matches: 16. CDR1 is MDHEN and CDR2 is SYDVKM in the germline V gene. The CDR3 DNA reads TGTGCCAGCAGCATGTATCGGACAGGGATGAAACAAGATACGCAGTATTTT. Protein sequence: CASSMYRTGMKQDTQYF.

The chain combines TRBV11-2 with TRBJ2-1; D not certain. The germline V gene has CDR1 SGHAT and CDR2 FQNNGV. Trimming pared 0 bases from V and 11 bases from J, leaving 14 bases between. CDR3 size: 14 residues. The CDR3 spells CASSLDTQGSKQFF. In nucleotides, the CDR3 is TGTGCCAGCAGCTTAGATACCCAAGGCTCGAAGCAGTTCTTC.

V usage is TRBV10-2 and J usage is TRBJ1-6, with TRBD1 matching over 7 bases. Germline values: CDR1 WSHSY, CDR2 SAAADI. J lost 1 base, V lost 3 bases, and 6 bases had no gene match. The CDR3 loop spans 17 amino acids. The CDR3, as DNA: TGCGCCAGCAGTGAAAGGGGACAGATTTCCTATAATTCACCCCTCCACTTT. It codes for CASSERGQISYNSPLHF.

This chain connects TRBV6-1 to TRBJ1-2; 8 nucleotides agree with TRBD1. The CDR3 runs to 19 residues. Germline-derived CDR1 and CDR2 are MNHNS and SASEGT. V lost 2 bases to trimming and J lost 4 bases; unmatched junction nucleotides: 18. The CDR3 sequence is CASSEWNLGQGVWGYGYTF. For the CDR3, the DNA is TGTGCCAGCAGTGAATGGAACCTAGGACAGGGTGTCTGGGGCTATGGCTACACCTTC.

J is TRBJ1-1 and V is TRBV18; no reliable D call. Trimming took off 4 bases at V and 0 bases at J, with 15 bases between the two ends. CDR1 is KGHSH, CDR2 LQKENI, per germline. The CDR3 is made up of 16 amino acids. The CDR3 is CASSLIEMSMNTEAFF. The CDR3 DNA reads TGTGCCAGCTCACTTATAGAAATGTCAATGAACACTGAAGCTTTCTTT.

The genes are TRBV20-1 and TRBJ1-2; a weak D match, TRBD1 (6 bases). The CDR3 consists of 14 residues. V lost 4 bases, J lost 3 bases, and 15 bases lay in between. Germline V lookup: CDR1 DFQATT, CDR2 SNEGSKA (reference sequence). CDR3 nucleotide sequence: TGCAGTGCTATGGATAGGGACACCTACTATGGCTACACCTTC. Translated: CSAMDRDTYYGYTF.

V gene TRBV2 combines with J gene TRBJ1-5; D not resolved. In germline, CDR1 is SNHLY, CDR2 FYNNEI. The CDR3 runs 15 residues. V lost 4 bases and J 0 bases, leaving 10 bases between the germline ends. CDR3 amino acids: CASSGPAYSNQPQHF. The CDR3 coding sequence is TGTGCCAGCAGTGGGCCGGCTTATAGCAATCAGCCCCAGCATTTT.

In this sample, this clonotype turned up once. The V gene is TRBV10-2, the J gene TRBJ2-7; D may be TRBD1 (6 bases). The CDR3 sequence is 13 residues long. CDR1 and CDR2 (germline): WSHSY, SAAADI. V was trimmed by 8 bases and J by 7 bases, leaving 18 bases between them. The CDR3 region is CASRSQGRGEQYF. Here the CDR3 DNA reads TGCGCCAGCCGGTCCCAGGGGAGAGGAGAGCAGTACTTC.

V usage is TRBV20-1 and J usage is TRBJ1-5, with a weak D call TRBD1 (6 bases). The CDR3 has 14 amino acids. The V end was cut by 6 bases, the J end by 2 bases, with 14 bases between. CDR1 is DFQATT and CDR2 is SNEGSKA in the germline V gene (reference sequence). CDR3 residues: CSAATGIGNQPQHF. CDR3 DNA sequence: TGCAGTGCAGCAACAGGGATAGGCAATCAGCCCCAGCATTTT.

J is TRBJ2-2 and V is TRBV6-1, with TRBD1 as a possible D gene (7 bases). The CDR3 contains 17 residues. Germline assignment: CDR1 MNHNS and CDR2 SASEGT. V lost 6 bases and J lost 3, with 20 bases in between. The CDR3 coding sequence is TGTGCCAGCAGCATCACAACAGGGGACTCCGACACCGGGGAGCTGTTTTTT. This translates into CASSITTGDSDTGELFF.

The rearrangement uses TRBV2 and TRBJ2-1; D unclear. This CDR3 has 14 amino acids. Trimming took off 1 base at V and 4 bases at J, with 8 bases between the two ends. CDR1 is SNHLY and CDR2 is FYNNEI in the germline V gene. This CDR3 is CASSEVVGYNEQFF. Written as DNA, the CDR3 is TGTGCCAGCAGTGAAGTTGTGGGATACAATGAGCAGTTCTTC. Using reference TRBV2 and TRBJ2-1 for the parts outside the CDR3, the full variable domain is EPEVTQTPSHQVTQMGQEVILRCVPISNHLYFYWYRQILGQKVEFLVSFYNNEISEKSEIFDDQFSVERPDGSNFTLKIRSTKLEDSAMYFCASSEVVGYNEQFFGPGTRLTVL.

This chain uses TRBV20-1 with TRBJ1-2; 9 nucleotides align to TRBD1. This CDR3 comprises 15 residues. Trimming at V came to 1 base and at J to 2 bases, leaving 5 bases not matched to a gene. CDR1 and CDR2 (germline): DFQATT, SNEGSKA (reference sequence). CDR3 DNA sequence: TGCAGTGCTAGAGGCCCCGACAGGGGGAACTATGGCTACACCTTC. Translated: CSARGPDRGNYGYTF.

This clonotype was seen a handful of times. The chain is built from TRBV7-4 and TRBJ1-5; D uncertain. Trimming cost V 5 bases and J 2 bases, with 16 bases left between them. The CDR3 is 16 residues long. Germline loops: CDR1 SGHVT, CDR2 SQSDAQ. The CDR3 DNA follows: TGTGCCAGCAGCGTAACGTCCGCTGTGGGCAATCAGCCCCAGCATTTT. Protein: CASSVTSAVGNQPQHF.

The J gene is TRBJ2-3, the V gene TRBV27, with D maybe TRBD2 (6 bases). Trimming left V 7 bases short and J 1 base short, with 15 bases between. The CDR3 runs 15 residues. Germline lookup yields CDR1 MNHEY and CDR2 SMNVEV (reference sequence). The CDR3 nucleotides read TGTGCCAGCAACCGAGAGGCGGGGCGCACAGATACGCAGTATTTT. Protein product: CASNREAGRTDTQYF.

This clonotype was detected once. This chain joins TRBV30 and TRBJ1-4; D perhaps matches TRBD1 (5 bases). There are 16 residues in the CDR3. CDR1 is GTSNPN, CDR2 SVGIG, per germline (reference sequence). Trimming left V 8 bases short and J 5 bases short, with 24 bases between. In nucleotides, the CDR3 is TGTGCCACTCGGGACCGGACTAAACCTGTAAATGAAAAACTGTTTTTT. Protein: CATRDRTKPVNEKLFF.

The rearrangement links TRBV30 to TRBJ2-7; tentative D call: TRBD1 (5 bases). V was shortened by 4 bases and J by 5 bases, with 12 bases between the two germline ends. Per the germline V gene, CDR1 is GTSNPN and CDR2 is SVGIG (reference sequence). CDR3 length: 12 amino acids. The CDR3 DNA follows: TGTGCCTGGACACTGGACACGAACGAGCAGTACTTC. This encodes CAWTLDTNEQYF.

This clonotype has more than one count but fewer than ten. The genes are TRBV7-9 and TRBJ1-1; 9 bases match TRBD1. The CDR3 totals 17 residues. V lost 4 bases and J lost 4; bases outside the gene matches: 13. Germline CDR1 reads SEHNR; CDR2 reads FQNEAQ (reference sequence). CDR3 region: CASSWKQGANHGTEAFF. DNA of the CDR3: TGTGCCAGCAGCTGGAAACAGGGGGCCAACCACGGCACTGAAGCTTTCTTT.

The chain is built from TRBV5-1 and TRBJ2-5; D is undetermined. Germline V gives CDR1 SGHRS, CDR2 YFSETQ. This CDR3 region has 14 residues. Deletions cut 2 bases from V and 4 bases from J, with 12 bases between. CDR3 loop: CASSFGLGLETQYF. The CDR3 region has the DNA TGCGCCAGCAGCTTCGGTCTAGGCTTAGAGACCCAGTACTTC.

The rearrangement links TRBV7-9 to TRBJ1-6; D uncertain. The CDR3 loop spans 12 amino acids. The germline V and J ends were trimmed by 8 bases and 7 bases, with 9 bases remaining between them. CDR1 and CDR2 from the germline V gene are SEHNR and FQNEAQ (reference sequence). The CDR3 loop is CASREGNSPLHF. CDR3 coding DNA: TGTGCCAGCCGGGAGGGAAATTCACCCCTCCACTTT.

The chain couples TRBV6-1 to TRBJ2-3; D tentatively fits TRBD1 or TRBD2 (5 bases each). The CDR3 extends over 13 amino acids. The V end was cut by 5 bases, the J end by 5 bases, with 11 bases between. Germline CDR1 reads MNHNS; CDR2 reads SASEGT. CDR3 in DNA: TGTGCCAGCAGTAGTCCGGGACGAGATACGCAGTATTTT. Its protein is CASSSPGRDTQYF.

The chain joins TRBV20-1 to TRBJ2-3; 8 nucleotides match TRBD2. This CDR3 spans 15 amino acids. Trimming at V came to 3 bases and at J to 4 bases, leaving 9 bases not matched to a gene. The V gene's germline CDR1 is DFQATT and CDR2 SNEGSKA (reference sequence). The CDR3 here is CSASPGGAVADTQYF. CDR3 coding DNA: TGCAGTGCTAGCCCCGGGGGGGCCGTCGCAGATACGCAGTATTTT.

The chain combines TRBV7-2 with TRBJ2-3, with D hard to call. The CDR3 consists of 14 residues. Germline CDR1 and CDR2: SGHTA and FQGNSA. Trimming took off 1 base at V and 1 base at J, with 6 bases between the two ends. CDR3 bases: TGTGCCAGCAGCTTAGACGGAGGCACAGATACGCAGTATTTT. Translation: CASSLDGGTDTQYF.

This clonotype has only a few counts. This chain joins TRBV19 and TRBJ2-3, with unresolved D. V dropped 7 bases and J dropped 1 base, with 9 bases sitting between them. The V gene's germline CDR1 is LNHDA and CDR2 SQIVND (reference sequence). The CDR3 runs 13 residues. CDR3 region: CASKSLGTDTQYF. The CDR3 DNA is TGTGCCAGTAAGTCCCTTGGCACAGATACGCAGTATTTT.

The chain couples TRBV20-1 to TRBJ2-3, with 9 bases identical to TRBD2. The CDR3 spans 16 residues. Per germline, CDR1 DFQATT and CDR2 SNEGSKA (reference sequence). V shed 0 bases, J shed 8 bases, and the junction held 12 bases outside the gene matches. The DNA of the CDR3 is TGCAGTGCTAGAGATTATCAGCGGGGGGCTTTGGGTACGCAGTATTTT. As protein: CSARDYQRGALGTQYF.

V and J are TRBV6-1 and TRBJ2-2; D remains unclear. V lost 7 bases and J lost 7, with 13 bases in between. The length of the CDR3 is 13 residues. Germline V gives CDR1 MNHNS, CDR2 SASEGT. The CDR3 DNA follows: TGTGCCAGCACCCGAGGAGTAGGCGGGGAGCTGTTTTTT. It yields the protein CASTRGVGGELFF.

The chain carries TRBV20-1 and TRBJ2-5, with D possibly TRBD2 on 5 matching bases. The CDR3 contains 13 residues. The V gene lost 1 base and the J gene lost 3 bases, with 9 bases spanning the gap. CDR1 DFQATT and CDR2 SNEGSKA come from the germline V gene (reference sequence). The CDR3 coding sequence is TGCAGTGCTAGAGGGGAGAAAAAAGAGACCCAGTACTTC. Its protein is CSARGEKKETQYF.

A single count supports this clonotype. J is TRBJ2-1 and V is TRBV6-1; TRBD1 agrees at 10 bases. The CDR3 consists of 16 residues. Germline values: CDR1 MNHNS, CDR2 SASEGT. The V and J ends lost 5 bases and 3 bases, in that order; junction bases with no gene match: 7. Here the CDR3 DNA reads TGTGCCAGCAGTCCAGGGACAGGGGTATACTACAATGAGCAGTTCTTC. Translating it yields CASSPGTGVYYNEQFF.

CDR3 sequence (DNA): TGTGCCAGCAGCGTAACAGGGGTTGGATCTGGAAACACCATATATTTT. Residues: CASSVTGVGSGNTIYF. The chain has TRBV27 and TRBJ1-3, with 7 bases fitting TRBD1. CDR1 is MNHEY, CDR2 SMNVEV, per germline (reference sequence). The CDR3 has 16 residues. V lost 6 bases to trimming and J lost 1 base; unmatched junction nucleotides: 9.